This passage covers 27 T cell receptor beta chains from one sample sequenced in a study of regulatory T cells in long-lasting Graves disease. The time point here: newly diagnosed GD, antithyroid drugs for less than 3 months. PBMC RNA served as the TCR library source. The authors built TCR beta libraries using iRepertoire HTBI primers and Arm-PCR of CDR3 regions. TCRdb itself ran the multiplex PCR reads through MiXCR, one entry per CDR3 protein. Of about 520,000 distinct CDR3 sequences listed, 12% are singletons. A further study also used this sample, focusing on T cells in Graves' hyperthyroidism and ophthalmopathy.

The specimen was peripheral blood mononuclear cells (PBMCs), collected at new diagnosis, from a patient treated with antithyroid drugs. The receptors stem from a woman aged 25 to 39 with Graves disease.

This clonotype was recorded many times. The rearrangement links TRBV6-1 to TRBJ1-5; D possibly corresponds to TRBD1 (6 bases). The V end lost 3 bases, the J end lost 7 bases, and 10 bases lay between the germline ends. The CDR3 is made up of 13 amino acids. CDR1 MNHNS and CDR2 SASEGT come from the germline V gene. In DNA form, the CDR3 reads TGTGCCAGCAGTGACAGGGGCCTACAGCCCCAGCATTTT. The encoded protein is CASSDRGLQPQHF.

There are a few counts of this clonotype. The chain recombines TRBV5-1 with TRBJ2-4, with 7 bases aligning to TRBD1. The CDR3 runs 14 residues. Looked up from germline, CDR1 is SGHRS and CDR2 is YFSETQ. J was trimmed by 6 bases and V by 0 bases; bases with no gene match: 3. This CDR3 reads CASSLGQGRNIQYF. The CDR3 region has the DNA TGCGCCAGCAGCTTGGGACAGGGTAGAAACATTCAGTACTTC.

The chain recombines TRBV3-1 with TRBJ2-2; 14 positions agree with TRBD2. V was clipped by 1 base and J by 3 bases; unmatched bases: 1. This CDR3 has 17 amino acids. From germline, CDR1 is LGHDT and CDR2 YNNKEL (reference sequence). The CDR3 region is CASSQGGLAGDTGELFF. The CDR3 coding sequence is TGTGCCAGCAGCCAAGGGGGACTAGCGGGAGACACCGGGGAGCTGTTTTTT. Combining the CDR3 with reference TRBV3-1 and TRBJ2-2 gives the whole variable domain DTAVSQTPKYLVTQMGNDKSIKCEQNLGHDTMYWYKQDSKKFLKIMFSYNNKELIINETVPNRFSPKSPDKAHLNLHINSLELGDSAVYFCASSQGGLAGDTGELFFGEGSRLTVL.

In this sample, this clonotype turned up many times. The V gene is TRBV11-2, the J gene TRBJ1-6, with D possibly TRBD1 on 5 matching bases. The CDR3 length is 14 residues. The V gene lost 4 bases and the J gene lost 13 bases, with 17 bases spanning the gap. Germline loops: CDR1 SGHAT, CDR2 FQNNGV. This CDR3 reads CASSSDRGVPPLHF. Written as DNA, the CDR3 is TGTGCCAGCAGCTCCGACCGAGGGGTTCCCCCCCTCCACTTT.

This clonotype has a count of ten or more. The chain has TRBV6-1 and TRBJ1-5, with 7 bases that match TRBD1. The CDR3 is made up of 18 amino acids. Germline CDR1 MNHNS, CDR2 SASEGT. The V segment lost 2 bases and the J segment 5 bases; nucleotides outside the gene matches: 15. The DNA for the CDR3 is TGTGCCAGCAGTGAACGAGACAGGGATGGGTTGGGTGATCAGCCCCAGCATTTT. Encoded protein: CASSERDRDGLGDQPQHF.

This clonotype is medium-sized (0.01 to 0.1%) in the sample. V usage is TRBV5-5 and J usage is TRBJ2-1; D possibly matches TRBD1 or TRBD2 (5 bases each). This CDR3 contains 13 residues. Germline V gives CDR1 SGHKS, CDR2 YYEKEE (reference sequence). Trimming cost V 4 bases and J 15 bases, with 20 bases left between them. The chain's CDR3 is CASSGDVSASRFF. CDR3 DNA: TGTGCCAGCAGCGGGGACGTTTCGGCAAGTCGGTTCTTC.

Details on this clonotype: A much larger clone lies one base from this, so it may be a read error. The rearrangement links TRBV6-1 to TRBJ2-7; TRBD1 agrees at 12 bases. V gave up 8 bases and J gave up 5 bases; unmatched junction bases: 10. This CDR3 spans 15 amino acids. Germline CDR1 reads MNHNS; CDR2 reads SASEGT. Here the CDR3 DNA reads TGTGCCAGCGTCAGGGGACAGGGGGCAAACAACGAGCAGTACTTC. Protein product: CASVRGQGANNEQYF.

This clonotype has a handful of counts. A read error may be the cause here, since a much bigger clone is one base away. Since no conserved phenylalanine or tryptophan closes the CDR3, a read error is the likely cause. The chain couples TRBV7-9 to TRBJ1-4; TRBD1 matches 7 bases. Germline loops: CDR1 SEHNR, CDR2 FQNEAQ (reference sequence). The CDR3 runs to 17 residues. The trim removed 1 base at V and 12 bases at J, leaving 17 bases unmatched. The chain's CDR3 is CASSLGGGTAAFEELFI. CDR3 sequence (DNA): TGTGCCAGCAGCTTAGGCGGCGGGACAGCCGCGTTCGAGGAACTGTTTATT.

The gene calls are TRBV20-1 and TRBJ2-7, with 7 bases matching TRBD2. The CDR3 is 16 residues long. Germline values: CDR1 DFQATT, CDR2 SNEGSKA (reference sequence). V lost 0 bases to trimming and J lost 8 bases; unmatched junction nucleotides: 16. The CDR3: CSAREPGLAASVKQYF. CDR3 DNA sequence: TGCAGTGCTAGAGAGCCAGGCCTAGCGGCCTCGGTCAAGCAGTACTTC.

This clonotype has at least ten counts. V gene TRBV2 combines with J gene TRBJ1-1; D is undetermined. CDR3 size: 14 residues. Germline V CDR1 and CDR2: SNHLY, FYNNEI. Trimming took 0 bases from V and 0 from J, leaving 5 bases between them. CDR3 sequence reads: CASSEAGLNTEAFF. CDR3 sequence (DNA): TGTGCCAGCAGTGAAGCAGGCCTGAACACTGAAGCTTTCTTT.

The J gene is TRBJ2-4, the V gene TRBV6-2 or TRBV6-3; perhaps TRBD1 as D (5 bases). The germline V gene encodes CDR1 MNHEY and CDR2 SVGEGT. Trimming took 4 bases from V and 8 from J, leaving 12 bases between them. The CDR3 runs to 13 residues. This chain's CDR3 is CASSWGRPDIQYF. For the CDR3, the DNA is TGTGCCAGCAGTTGGGGCAGACCCGACATTCAGTACTTC.

The chain employs TRBV30 and TRBJ2-1; 10 bases are shared with TRBD1. Germline V gene sequence: CDR1 GTSNPN, CDR2 SVGIG (reference sequence). The CDR3 length is 14 residues. Trimming took 8 bases from V and 4 from J; bases not matched to a gene: 8. The CDR3 nucleotides read TGTGCCACAACGGGACAGGGGTTTTACAATGAGCAGTTCTTC. It specifies CATTGQGFYNEQFF.

Only one count was recorded for this clonotype. The rearrangement joins TRBV28 to TRBJ2-1; perhaps TRBD2 as D (6 bases). The V and J ends lost 6 bases and 8 bases respectively, with 11 bases between them. Germline V lookup: CDR1 MDHEN, CDR2 SYDVKM. The CDR3 is 12 residues long. Here the CDR3 reads CASSLRDYEQFF. The CDR3 DNA sequence: TGTGCCAGCAGCCTCCGGGACTATGAGCAGTTCTTC.

This clonotype showed up many times. The V call is TRBV28, the J call TRBJ2-7; 9 nucleotides agree with TRBD1. Germline assignment: CDR1 MDHEN and CDR2 SYDVKM. J was trimmed by 4 bases and V by 5 bases; bases with no gene match: 6. This CDR3 is 14 amino acids long. The CDR3 reads CASSEPGQGYEQYF. The CDR3, as DNA: TGTGCCAGCAGTGAACCGGGACAGGGATACGAGCAGTACTTC.

This clonotype was detected ten times or more. The chain joins TRBV11-2 to TRBJ2-1, with D possibly being TRBD1 or TRBD2 (5 bases each). Per germline, CDR1 SGHAT and CDR2 FQNNGV. CDR3 size: 14 residues. Trimming removed 5 bases at V and 4 bases at J, with 12 bases between. The CDR3 here is CASSQWDPYNEQFF. The CDR3 coding sequence is TGTGCCAGCAGCCAATGGGACCCATACAATGAGCAGTTCTTC.

As regards this clonotype: This may come from a read error, since a much larger clone is one base off. The rearrangement uses TRBV9 and TRBJ2-5; 9 positions agree with TRBD1. The CDR3 contains 16 residues. Germline-derived CDR1 and CDR2 are SGDLS and YYNGEE. CDR3 in amino acids: CASRVVGGQGKETQYF. The CDR3, as DNA: TGTGCCAGCAGGGTAGTAGGCGGACAGGGGAAAGAGACCCAGTACTTC. Filled out from reference TRBV9 and TRBJ2-5, the complete variable domain reads DSGVTQTPKHLITATGQRVTLRCSPRSGDLSVYWYQQSLDQGLQFLIQYYNGEERAKGNILERFSAQQFPDLHSELNLSSLELGDSALYFCASRVVGGQGKETQYFGPGTRLLVL.

In its sample, this clonotype was seen once. A read error is the likely source, as a far larger clone sits one nucleotide away. The chain employs TRBV28 and TRBJ2-5; no reliable D call. TRBJ2-1 matches the DNA end more closely, so the J call is doubtful. This CDR3 has 15 amino acids. In germline, CDR1 is MDHEN, CDR2 SYDVKM. In DNA form, the CDR3 reads TGTGCCAGCAGTTTACCAACCGGCCCGCCGTACGAGCAGTTCTTC. It is translated as CASSLPTGPPYEQFF.

This clonotype was detected ten times or more. The chain combines TRBV2 with TRBJ2-1; tentatively, D is TRBD2 (6 bases). The CDR3 is 13 amino acids. Germline assignment: CDR1 SNHLY and CDR2 FYNNEI. V was clipped by 3 bases and J by 7 bases, with 10 bases between them. DNA of the CDR3: TGTGCCAGCAGTGAGTTAGGAGGGAATGAGCAGTTCTTC. This codes for CASSELGGNEQFF.

The chain combines TRBV27 with TRBJ2-6; D gene ambiguous. Germline CDR1 is MNHEY and CDR2 is SMNVEV (reference sequence). This CDR3 contains 15 residues. V lost 0 bases to trimming and J lost 0 bases, with 3 bases between them. CDR3 sequence: CASSLSTSGANVLTF. As DNA, the CDR3 is TGTGCCAGCAGTTTATCGACCTCTGGGGCCAACGTCCTGACTTTC.

This clonotype occurred many times. Its ends do not fully match the called genes, so a read error is possible. This chain uses TRBV7-2 with TRBJ1-2, with D uncertain. The germline gives CDR1 SGHTA, CDR2 FQGNSA. The CDR3 runs to 14 residues. CDR3 region: CASSLALGLPTIIF. CDR3 DNA sequence: TGTGCCAGCAGCTTAGCGCTTGGGCTGCCCACAATTATCTTC. Together with reference TRBV7-2 and TRBJ1-2, the CDR3 gives the full variable domain: GAGVSQSPSNKVTEKGKDVELRCDPISGHTALYWYRQSLGQGLEFLIYFQGNSAPDKSGLPSDRFSAERTGGSVSTLTIQRTQQEDSAVYLCASSLALGLPTIIFGSGTRLTVV.

In this sample, this clonotype turned up many times. The V call is TRBV9, the J call TRBJ2-5, with D possibly TRBD1 on 6 matching bases. Between the trimmed V and J ends, which lost 3 bases and 2 bases, there was a span of 11 bases. The V gene's germline CDR1 is SGDLS and CDR2 YYNGEE. The CDR3 length is 14 residues. CDR3 DNA sequence: TGTGCCAGCAGCGAGGGGACATTTCAAGAGACCCAGTACTTC. It codes for CASSEGTFQETQYF.

This clonotype was recorded many times. The rearrangement joins TRBV6-1 to TRBJ2-5; D not resolved. Germline V lookup: CDR1 MNHNS, CDR2 SASEGT. V gave up 5 bases and J gave up 5 bases, with 15 bases separating them. The CDR3 runs to 14 residues. CDR3 bases: TGTGCCAGCAGTAGCACTCGCCGGCGGGAGACCCAGTACTTC. Translated, it gives CASSSTRRRETQYF.

The genes are TRBV15 and TRBJ2-1; TRBD2 aligns across 15 bases. In germline, CDR1 is LNHNV, CDR2 YYDKDF (reference sequence). V was pared by 1 base and J by 2 bases, with 6 bases of the junction left unmatched. CDR3 length: 19 residues. The CDR3 region is CATSRGSGTSGRPYNEQFF. CDR3 bases: TGTGCCACCAGCAGAGGATCAGGGACTAGCGGGAGGCCCTACAATGAGCAGTTCTTC.

The table lists this clonotype with many counts. CDR3 DNA sequence: TGTGCCAGCAGTGATTTACCAACTAATGAAAAACTGTTTTTT. Protein sequence: CASSDLPTNEKLFF. The gene calls are TRBV2 and TRBJ1-4; D remains unclear. The CDR3 contains 14 residues. Germline values: CDR1 SNHLY, CDR2 FYNNEI. The germline V and J ends were trimmed by 3 bases and 0 bases, with 5 bases remaining between them.

This clonotype has ten or more counts. The J gene is TRBJ1-2, the V gene TRBV12-3 or TRBV12-4; 8 bases agree with TRBD1. V gave up 6 bases and J gave up 8 bases; unmatched junction bases: 5. The CDR3 is 12 residues long. As DNA, the CDR3 is TGTGCCAGCAGCCAGGGGGCCGGGGGCTACACCTTC. Translation: CASSQGAGGYTF.

The table lists this clonotype with many counts. The chain links TRBV6-2 or TRBV6-3 to TRBJ2-7; no firm D call. From germline, CDR1 is MNHEY and CDR2 SVGEGT. The CDR3 consists of 14 residues. V gave up 2 bases and J gave up 1 base, with 9 bases separating them. CDR3 sequence (DNA): TGTGCCAGCAGTTACGACGGCATTTCCTACGAGCAGTACTTC. Amino acids: CASSYDGISYEQYF.

The chain joins TRBV6-2 or TRBV6-3 to TRBJ2-2; 11 positions match TRBD2. Germline V lookup: CDR1 MNHEY, CDR2 SVGEGT. CDR3 length: 18 residues. V dropped 6 bases and J dropped 4; count of bases not matched to a gene: 13. The CDR3 sequence: CASRGTSGAGGGTGELFF. As DNA, the CDR3 is TGTGCCAGCAGAGGGACTAGCGGAGCCGGGGGGGGCACCGGGGAGCTGTTTTTT.